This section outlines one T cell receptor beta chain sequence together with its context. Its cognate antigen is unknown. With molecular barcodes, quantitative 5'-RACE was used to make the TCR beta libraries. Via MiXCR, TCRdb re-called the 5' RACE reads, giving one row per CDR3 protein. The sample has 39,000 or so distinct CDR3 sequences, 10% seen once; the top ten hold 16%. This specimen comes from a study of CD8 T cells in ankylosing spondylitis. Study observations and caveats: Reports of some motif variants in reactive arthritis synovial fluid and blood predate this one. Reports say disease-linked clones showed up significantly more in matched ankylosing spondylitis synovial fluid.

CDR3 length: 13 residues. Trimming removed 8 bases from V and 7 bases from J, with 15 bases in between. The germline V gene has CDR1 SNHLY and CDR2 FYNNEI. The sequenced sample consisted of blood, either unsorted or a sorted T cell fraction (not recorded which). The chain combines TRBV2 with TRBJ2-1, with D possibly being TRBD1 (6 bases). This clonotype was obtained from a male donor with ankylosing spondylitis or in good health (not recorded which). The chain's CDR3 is CASSEGVWNEQFF. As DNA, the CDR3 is TGTGCCAGCTCCGAGGGGGTCTGGAATGAGCAGTTCTTC.